The clone carrying this TCR beta chain was observed a handful of times. Its antigen is unknown. The entirety of the isolated RNA underwent reverse transcription, so expressed TCRB transcripts were sequenced. Measured with immunoSEQ multiplex PCR; TCRdb has only the in-frame clones, and not every one. The sample has around 150,000 clones; about 63% are singletons. Germline values: CDR1 SEHNR, CDR2 FQNEAQ (reference sequence). The CDR3 is made up of 12 amino acids. V was pared by 1 base and J by 4 bases, with 4 bases between. This sample stems from a study of beta chain features in type 1 diabetes. Study conclusions and caveats: When Type 1 diabetes patients were examined, their TCRB CDR3s proved moderately but significantly shorter in all four CD4+ subsets.

This chain links TRBV7-9 with TRBJ1-1; D call uncertain. The source material was naive CD4+ T cells from blood. The source is a man aged 25 to 40 with type 1 diabetes. CDR3 nucleotide sequence: TGTGCCAGCAGCTTAGAAAGCACTGAAGCTTTCTTT. It encodes CASSLESTEAFF.